These 30 T cell receptor beta chains were sequenced from one sample in a study of blood T cell repertoires in COVID-19. Some clones are missing from TCRdb's copy, which holds only in-frame ones; the method was immunoSEQ multiplex PCR. Here the sample spans about 200,000 clones, roughly 90% being singletons. Sequencing used peripheral blood. The origin of the receptors is a man in his thirties or forties who had recovered from COVID-19.

This clone was recorded once. V gene TRBV9 combines with J gene TRBJ1-6, with TRBD1 as a possible D gene (6 bases). The V and J ends lost 4 bases and 12 bases respectively, with 17 bases between them. There are 14 residues in the CDR3. Germline lookup yields CDR1 SGDLS and CDR2 YYNGEE. The CDR3 DNA is TGTGCCAGCAGCCCCCTGAGGGGGGAGGGACCCCTCCACTTT. Amino acid sequence: CASSPLRGEGPLHF.

V is TRBV13 and J is TRBJ1-2; D may be TRBD1 (5 bases). Germline CDR1 and CDR2: PRHDT and FYEKMQ (reference sequence). The CDR3 spans 13 residues. V was trimmed by 6 bases and J by 2 bases, leaving 10 bases between them. The CDR3 region has the DNA TGTGCCAGCAGAAGACAGAACAACTATGGCTACACCTTC. This sequence encodes CASRRQNNYGYTF.

The sample holds a few counts of this clone. The rearrangement uses TRBV6-4 and TRBJ2-3; the D gene is possibly TRBD1 (7 bases). Germline V gene sequence: CDR1 MRHNA, CDR2 SNTAGT. The CDR3 spans 14 residues. V was clipped by 6 bases and J by 1 base, with 11 bases between them. The CDR3 spells CASSQGEGTDTQYF. CDR3 nucleotides: TGTGCCAGCAGCCAGGGGGAGGGCACAGATACGCAGTATTTT.

V and J are TRBV29-1 and TRBJ2-3; D not resolved. The germline V and J ends were trimmed by 0 bases and 5 bases, with 6 bases remaining between them. The germline V gene has CDR1 SQVTM and CDR2 ANQGSEA. The CDR3 consists of 12 residues. This CDR3 reads CSVEERGDTQYF. The CDR3 nucleotides are TGCAGCGTTGAAGAAAGAGGAGATACGCAGTATTTT.

The genes are TRBV6-1 and TRBJ2-7; D might be TRBD1 (5 bases). The V gene lost 1 base and the J gene lost 10 bases, with 11 bases spanning the gap. CDR1 is MNHNS, CDR2 SASEGT, per germline. This CDR3 is built from 12 residues. The DNA for the CDR3 is TGTGCCAGCAGTGAAGGAGGACAAATACAGTACTTC. Translating it yields CASSEGGQIQYF.

Only one count was recorded for this clone. The rearrangement links TRBV5-4 to TRBJ2-2, with 7 bases lining up with TRBD2. The V gene end was trimmed by 0 bases and the J gene end by 0 bases; junction bases not matched to a gene: 2. CDR3 size: 16 residues. Per germline, CDR1 SGHNT and CDR2 YYREEE (reference sequence). The CDR3 loop reads CASSLGAGANTGELFF. DNA of the CDR3: TGTGCCAGCAGCTTGGGGGCGGGAGCGAACACCGGGGAGCTGTTTTTT.

The rearrangement uses TRBV29-1 and TRBJ1-2; no definite D call. Germline CDR1 is SQVTM and CDR2 is ANQGSEA. V was clipped by 0 bases and J by 4 bases, with 18 bases between them. The CDR3 extends over 16 amino acids. The CDR3, as DNA: TGCAGCGTTGAAGAGCATACGATCGAGGATGGCTATGGCTACACCTTC. It specifies CSVEEHTIEDGYGYTF.

The chain joins TRBV5-1 to TRBJ2-3; 10 positions match TRBD1. With V trimmed by 7 bases and J by 1 base, 6 bases remained unmatched. This CDR3 contains 15 residues. Looked up from germline, CDR1 is SGHRS and CDR2 is YFSETQ. CDR3 bases: TGCGCCAGCTCCGATGGGACAGGGGGCACAGATACGCAGTATTTT. This encodes CASSDGTGGTDTQYF.

V usage is TRBV7-2 and J usage is TRBJ1-5; 7 bases are a match to TRBD1. The germline CDR1 and CDR2 sequences are SGHTA and FQGNSA. V dropped 4 bases and J dropped 2; count of bases not matched to a gene: 2. The CDR3 covers 14 residues. The chain's CDR3 is CASSSTGGNQPQHF. CDR3 sequence (DNA): TGTGCCAGCAGCTCTACAGGGGGCAATCAGCCCCAGCATTTT.

This chain links TRBV5-1 with TRBJ2-1, with 9 bases matching TRBD2. The CDR3 totals 16 residues. Germline assignment: CDR1 SGHRS and CDR2 YFSETQ. V lost 0 bases to trimming and J lost 6 bases; unmatched junction nucleotides: 7. CDR3 amino acids: CASSLGLAGTFNEQFF. In DNA, the CDR3 is TGCGCCAGCAGCTTGGGGCTAGCGGGGACGTTCAATGAGCAGTTCTTC.

The chain combines TRBV5-1 with TRBJ2-1; TRBD1 aligns across 7 bases. The CDR3 is 16 amino acids. Trimming at V came to 6 bases and at J to 2 bases, leaving 11 bases not matched to a gene. Germline V CDR1 and CDR2: SGHRS, YFSETQ. As DNA, the CDR3 is TGCGCCAGCAATATTCAACTCAGGGGGACCTACAATGAGCAGTTCTTC. As protein: CASNIQLRGTYNEQFF.

This chain links TRBV7-2 with TRBJ2-3, with 12 nucleotides matching TRBD2. Germline CDR1 SGHTA, CDR2 FQGNSA. This CDR3 has 15 residues. V was clipped by 6 bases and J by 2 bases; unmatched bases: 3. CDR3 nucleotides: TGTGCCAGCAGACTAGCGGGGGGAATCACAGATACGCAGTATTTT. Protein product: CASRLAGGITDTQYF.

The chain couples TRBV24-1 to TRBJ1-2; no firm D call. V was pared by 1 base and J by 1 base, with 6 bases between. The CDR3 totals 14 residues. Germline V gene data show CDR1 as KGHDR and CDR2 as SFDVKD. For the CDR3, the DNA is TGTGCCACCAGTGATTTTACAGTTAACTATGGCTACACCTTC. Its protein product is CATSDFTVNYGYTF.

The CDR3 here is CAWSREEVYGYTF. CDR3 coding DNA: TGTGCCTGGAGTCGGGAGGAGGTCTATGGCTACACCTTC. The chain couples TRBV30 to TRBJ1-2; no clear D gene. The CDR3 is made up of 13 amino acids. The germline gives CDR1 GTSNPN, CDR2 SVGIG (reference sequence). Trimming cost V 2 bases and J 4 bases, with 11 bases left between them.

The rearrangement links TRBV11-2 to TRBJ2-1; a weak D match, TRBD1 (5 bases). The V gene lost 7 bases and the J gene lost 1 base, with 26 bases spanning the gap. The CDR3 runs 19 residues. Germline CDR1 SGHAT, CDR2 FQNNGV. Here the CDR3 DNA reads TGTGCCAGCACCAAATTGAGCAGGGAATACGTGTGGTCCTACAATGAGCAGTTCTTC. It yields the protein CASTKLSREYVWSYNEQFF.

The chain joins TRBV18 to TRBJ1-5; weak D call: TRBD1 (5 bases). CDR3 length equals 14 residues. Germline CDR1 is KGHSH and CDR2 is LQKENI. V lost 3 bases, J lost 5 bases, and 11 bases lay in between. This chain's CDR3 is CASSPVGGDQPQHF. The CDR3 DNA reads as TGTGCCAGCTCACCGGTGGGAGGGGATCAGCCCCAGCATTTT. Using reference TRBV18 and TRBJ1-5 for the parts outside the CDR3, the full variable domain is NAGVMQNPRHLVRRRGQEARLRCSPMKGHSHVYWYRQLPEEGLKFMVYLQKENIIDESGMPKERFSAEFPKEGPSILRIQQVVRGDSAAYFCASSPVGGDQPQHFGDGTRLSIL.

This clone came up a few times. V and J are TRBV19 and TRBJ1-3; no clear D gene. V was clipped by 5 bases and J by 0 bases, with 20 bases between them. The germline V gene has CDR1 LNHDA and CDR2 SQIVND (reference sequence). The CDR3 loop spans 18 amino acids. Here the CDR3 DNA reads TGTGCCAGTAGTGGAGGAGGTCTCAGCCTGAGCTCTGGAAACACCATATATTTT. The encoded protein is CASSGGGLSLSSGNTIYF.

The chain couples TRBV6-6 to TRBJ2-2, with D perhaps TRBD1 (5 bases). V lost 0 bases, J lost 6 bases, and 8 bases lay in between. This CDR3 spans 14 amino acids. Germline-derived CDR1 and CDR2 are MNHNY and SVGAGI (reference sequence). This CDR3 reads CASSYSRAPGELFF. CDR3 nucleotide sequence: TGTGCCAGCAGTTACTCCAGGGCGCCCGGGGAGCTGTTTTTT.

The chain couples TRBV5-4 to TRBJ2-7; D is ambiguous. Trimming left V 1 base short and J 6 bases short, with 17 bases between. This CDR3 has 15 amino acids. The germline CDR1 and CDR2 sequences are SGHNT and YYREEE (reference sequence). In DNA form, the CDR3 reads TGTGCCAGCAGCTTGAGGCCCCCCGTCTCGGGCGAGCAGTACTTC. This codes for CASSLRPPVSGEQYF.

V usage is TRBV6-5 and J usage is TRBJ1-1; D remains ambiguous. The CDR3 length is 13 residues. Germline V gene lookup returns CDR1 MNHEY and CDR2 SVGAGI. Trimming removed 9 bases from V and 0 bases from J, with 11 bases in between. In DNA, the CDR3 is TGTGCCAGTAAACGGTCTATGAACACTGAAGCTTTCTTT. It is translated as CASKRSMNTEAFF.

The V call is TRBV5-4, the J call TRBJ1-2, with D perhaps TRBD1 (5 bases). The V gene lost 5 bases and the J gene lost 6 bases, with 17 bases spanning the gap. The CDR3 is made up of 14 amino acids. CDR1 is SGHNT and CDR2 is YYREEE in the germline V gene (reference sequence). The CDR3 loop reads CASSPDIRGDGYTF. The DNA of the CDR3 is TGTGCCAGCAGTCCTGACATAAGGGGCGATGGCTACACCTTC.

This clone was seen once. The genes are TRBV11-2 and TRBJ2-1, with D tentatively TRBD1 (5 bases). In germline, CDR1 is SGHAT, CDR2 FQNNGV. V was cut by 0 bases and J by 10 bases, with 7 bases left in between. The CDR3 is 12 amino acids. The CDR3 DNA reads as TGTGCCAGCAGCTTAGAACAGGAAGAGCAGTTCTTC. Translation: CASSLEQEEQFF.

The rearrangement joins TRBV11-2 to TRBJ1-2; D is unclear. Germline loops: CDR1 SGHAT, CDR2 FQNNGV. The CDR3 sequence is 14 residues long. The V end lost 4 bases, the J end lost 4 bases, and 13 bases lay between the germline ends. DNA for the CDR3: TGTGCCAGCAGCTCCGCTTGGGCTGTCTATGGCTACACCTTC. Encoded protein: CASSSAWAVYGYTF.

CDR3: CASSRGHPDNQPQHF. As DNA, the CDR3 is TGTGCCAGCAGCCGAGGGCACCCAGATAATCAGCCCCAGCATTTT. The V and J genes are TRBV6-5 and TRBJ1-5, with D unresolved. This CDR3 has 15 residues. Looked up from germline, CDR1 is MNHEY and CDR2 is SVGAGI. Between the trimmed V and J ends, which lost 6 bases and 4 bases, there was a span of 16 bases.

This chain joins TRBV7-6 and TRBJ2-7; TRBD2 agrees at 8 bases. The junction had 21 bases not matched to a gene; V was cut back by 5 bases and J by 3 bases. Germline V gene data show CDR1 as SGHVS and CDR2 as FNYEAQ. The CDR3 spans 19 residues. CDR3 loop: CASSLGVAGGLNVGYEQYF. DNA for the CDR3: TGTGCCAGCAGCCTCGGGGTCGCGGGGGGCTTAAACGTTGGCTACGAGCAGTACTTC. Full variable domain (rest looked up from reference TRBV7-6 and TRBJ2-7): GAGVSQSPRYKVTKRGQDVALRCDPISGHVSLYWYRQALGQGPEFLTYFNYEAQQDKSGLPNDRFSAERPEGSISTLTIQRTEQRDSAMYRCASSLGVAGGLNVGYEQYFGPGTRLTVT.

This clone has just a few counts. This chain joins TRBV7-9 and TRBJ2-5, with D maybe TRBD1 (7 bases). This CDR3 has 17 amino acids. Germline V gene lookup returns CDR1 SEHNR and CDR2 FQNEAQ (reference sequence). The ends were cut back, 5 bases at V and 5 bases at J, with 24 bases in the middle. CDR3: CASSLGQAGIFGETQYF. The DNA for the CDR3 is TGTGCCAGCAGCCTTGGACAGGCGGGGATTTTTGGGGAGACCCAGTACTTC.

The rearrangement uses TRBV19 and TRBJ2-1, with 7 bases that match TRBD1. The CDR3 sequence is 14 residues long. J gave up 5 bases and V 7 bases, and 8 bases lay outside the gene matches. Germline CDR1 LNHDA, CDR2 SQIVND (reference sequence). The CDR3 DNA sequence: TGTGCCAGTACCCCGACGCAGGGGGACAATGAGCAGTTCTTC. As protein: CASTPTQGDNEQFF.

This chain joins TRBV7-8 and TRBJ2-5; D is unresolved. The V end was cut by 4 bases, the J end by 0 bases, with 9 bases between. The CDR3 runs 14 residues. The V gene's germline CDR1 is SGHVS and CDR2 FQNEAQ. For the CDR3, the DNA is TGTGCCAGCAGCTCTGACATCTACCAAGAGACCCAGTACTTC. Translated: CASSSDIYQETQYF. Combining the CDR3 with reference TRBV7-8 and TRBJ2-5 gives the whole variable domain GAGVSQSPRYKVAKRGQDVALRCDPISGHVSLFWYQQALGQGPEFLTYFQNEAQLDKSGLPSDRFFAERPEGSVSTLKIQRTQQEDSAVYLCASSSDIYQETQYFGPGTRLLVL.

This chain links TRBV6-5 with TRBJ1-6, with D perhaps TRBD1 (6 bases). Deletions cut 11 bases from V and 9 bases from J, with 17 bases between. Germline V gene data show CDR1 as MNHEY and CDR2 as SVGAGI. The CDR3 runs to 13 residues. The DNA of the CDR3 is TGTGCCGCGGGGGCCCGACTCATTTCACCCCTCCACTTT. Its protein product is CAAGARLISPLHF.

The rearrangement links TRBV9 to TRBJ1-1; no reliable D call. Germline CDR1 reads SGDLS; CDR2 reads YYNGEE. The CDR3 totals 13 residues. Trimming took off 0 bases at V and 3 bases at J, with 6 bases between the two ends. The CDR3 loop reads CASSVATDTEAFF. In DNA form, the CDR3 reads TGTGCCAGCAGCGTAGCTACTGACACTGAAGCTTTCTTT.